A selection of T cell receptor beta chains follows, all from one sample in a study of T-cell reconstitution after alpha-beta-depleted transplantation in children. TCRdb ran MiXCR on the PCR reads and lists one entry per CDR3 protein. Among 450,000 to 550,000 distinct CDR3 sequences listed, over 10% were seen once. Sequenced here: PBMCs, mostly from graft donor cells, sampled 180 days after TCRalphabeta/CD19-depleted stem cell transplant. These receptors originate from a female patient aged 2-9 years who had a stem cell transplant for aplastic anemia, so the T cells may come from the graft donor. CDR3s include the opening cysteine and the closing phenylalanine or tryptophan. A D gene is named only where the DNA matches it firmly. Size values are once, few and many counts, or a class for expanded clones, and some rows have none.

TRBD1	TRBV9	few	TRBJ2-7	CASSVTDRAGEQYF	TGTGCCAGCAGCGTAACCGACAGGGCGGGCGAGCAGTACTTC
-	TRBV11-2	-	TRBJ2-1	CASSPIMGMRFF	TGTGCCAGCAGTCCCATTATGGGGATGCGGTTCTTC
-	TRBV25-1	-	TRBJ1-5	CASSADSGANQPQHF	TGTGCCAGCAGTGCGGACTCAGGGGCCAATCAGCCCCAGCATTTT
-	TRBV4-3	-	TRBJ1-1	CASSKRGLPNTEAFF	TGCGCCAGCAGCAAACGGGGACTCCCAAACACTGAAGCTTTCTTT
TRBD1	TRBV27	few	TRBJ2-7	CASSLWGTGDEQYF	TGTGCCAGCAGTTTATGGGGGACAGGGGACGAGCAGTACTTC
-	TRBV3-1	-	TRBJ2-1	CATSQDQKAEGLYNEQFF	TGTGCCACCAGCCAAGACCAGAAAGCGGAGGGCCTCTACAATGAGCAGTTCTTC
TRBD1	TRBV7-9	few	TRBJ1-4	CASSLRDRGEKLFF	TGTGCCAGCAGCCTACGGGACAGGGGTGAAAAACTGTTTTTT
-	TRBV19	-	TRBJ2-1	CASSMRERSNEQFF	TGTGCCAGTAGTATGAGGGAGCGGAGCAATGAGCAGTTCTTC
TRBD1	TRBV5-1	-	TRBJ2-7	CASSLPDRALYEQYF	TGCGCCAGCAGCTTGCCCGACAGGGCCCTCTACGAGCAGTACTTC
-	TRBV6-5	-	TRBJ1-6	CASSYLSRSSYNSPLHF	TGTGCCAGCAGTTACCTGTCCAGAAGCTCCTATAATTCACCCCTCCACTTT
-	TRBV7-9	-	TRBJ2-1	CASSLEQGVIHEQFF	TGTGCCAGCAGCTTAGAACAGGGTGTAATCCATGAGCAGTTCTTC
TRBD1	TRBV12-3/TRBV12-4	few	TRBJ2-2	CASRGTVNTGELFF	TGTGCCAGCAGGGGGACAGTGAACACCGGGGAGCTGTTTTTT
-	TRBV29-1	many	TRBJ2-6	CSVAFAGANVLTF	TGCAGCGTCGCCTTCGCGGGGGCCAACGTCCTGACTTTC
-	TRBV29-1	few	TRBJ1-2	CSVVAANYGYTF	TGCAGCGTTGTAGCAGCTAACTATGGCTACACCTTC
TRBD1	TRBV10-3	-	TRBJ2-3	CAISDPPGQGATDTQYF	TGTGCCATCAGTGACCCGCCGGGACAGGGGGCAACAGATACGCAGTATTTT
-	TRBV28	many	TRBJ1-5	CASIPSGGRWTQHF	TGTGCCAGCATACCGTCGGGGGGACGGTGGACCCAGCATTTT
-	TRBV10-2	-	TRBJ1-5	CASSEGQWHNLSNQPQHF	TGCGCCAGCAGTGAGGGACAGTGGCATAACCTGAGCAATCAGCCCCAGCATTTT
TRBD2	TRBV11-1	-	TRBJ2-2	CASSQRLAGGNSNTGELFF	TGTGCCAGCAGCCAGAGACTAGCGGGAGGTAACTCGAACACCGGGGAGCTGTTTTTT
-	TRBV24-1	few	TRBJ2-5	CATSERQFCIGLGQTQYF	TGTGCCACCAGTGAACGACAGTTCTGTATAGGGCTCGGACAGACCCAGTACTTC
TRBD2	TRBV7-6	-	TRBJ2-1	CASSPLGGRWNEQFF	TGTGCCAGCAGCCCGCTTGGCGGGAGATGGAATGAGCAGTTCTTC
-	TRBV5-6	few	TRBJ2-7	CASSPLSGTVYEQYF	TGTGCCAGCAGCCCTCTTTCCGGGACGGTCTACGAGCAGTACTTC
TRBD2	TRBV7-6	many	TRBJ2-1	CASSLASGGAGYEQFF	TGTGCCAGCAGCTTAGCCAGCGGGGGGGCAGGGTATGAGCAGTTCTTC
-	TRBV18	many	TRBJ1-1	CASSPRVLGTEAFF	TGTGCCAGCTCACCGAGGGTATTGGGCACTGAAGCTTTCTTT